This T cell receptor (beta chain) was sequenced for a study of vaccination effects on CD4 cells after COVID-19 (dated by TCRdb to between 2022 and 2023). A note on the overall study: In the ViraFEST assay, PBMC were stimulated with viral peptide pools, and antigen-specific CD4+ T cell clonotypes were then identified by expansion using TCR sequencing. Samples were taken from three convalescent patients early (day +14) and late (day +241, +227, +161 respectively) after vaccination. Post-vaccine samples across the study were collected a median of 72 days after the second dose, with a range of 14 to 241. Roughly 1.9 million PBMC per well were cultured with around 9.8 ug/ml peptides in IMDM containing around 4.6% human AB serum, about 9.6 IU/ml IL-2 and gentamicin. The study compared SARS-CoV-2 spike-specific CD4+ TCR repertoires before and after mRNA vaccination in COVID-19 convalescent patients and infection-naive vaccine recipients. The full study included 10 to 11 COVID-19 convalescent patients and a few SARS-CoV-2-naive healthy vaccine recipients. In the study, cultures from other donors were sequenced using the Oncomine TCR Beta short-read assay on an Illumina iSeq 100.

Paper-wide results and their limitations: Among convalescent patients, the spike-reactive repertoire after vaccination was made up mainly of new vaccine-induced clones that were largely distinct from the clones induced by infection. Clones induced by infection and clones induced by vaccination both contracted markedly at late timepoints after vaccination, which fits with T cell responses waning over time. Limitations of the study were the small number of convalescent patients and the absence of early post-infection timepoints.

This clone has more than one count but fewer than ten. Its specific antigen is unknown. Per-base quality was not reported, and no clone a single base away is much larger than it. The library was generated by the immunoSEQ multiplex PCR assay. DNA from the cultured and isolated CD4+ T cells underwent TCR beta CDR3 sequencing. For the original study's pipeline: Non-productive TCR sequences were removed and reads were trimmed to the CDR3 region, keeping CDR3s of at least 7 amino acids. Antigen-specific clonotypes were identified with the MANAFEST web app by comparing expansion in peptide wells against reference cultures. For clones to be considered positive, expansion at FDR<0.05 versus reference and all other wells, an odds ratio above 5, and a frequency above 0.1% in two replicate wells were required. Clonotypes significantly expanded in SARS-CoV-2 spike wells and in at least one common cold coronavirus spike condition were defined as cross-reactive. CDR3 similarity was assessed by Levenshtein distance using the stringdist R package, and unrooted trees were constructed with ape in R 3.6.1. Here the immuneACCESS table is served through TCRdb, limited to in-frame sequences with V and J called. Missing clones are a known gap in these copies; in checked studies unresolved V genes cover under half, and the rest lacks a known reason. V and J calls and clone size follow that table, whereas D and trimming were derived from the DNA. In this sample the table shows around 53,000 clones, around 80% of which occur a single time. The ten top clones hold under 5.5% of the sample.

After roughly 11 days of culture, CD4+ T cells were isolated with the EasySep CD4+ T cell isolation kit. Convalescent patients had PCR-confirmed SARS-CoV-2 infection between March and December 2020, before Alpha, Beta and Delta variants emerged in the United States. Each participant got two doses of an mRNA SARS-CoV-2 vaccine, either BNT162b2 or mRNA-1273. Half of the culture medium was replaced with fresh IL-2-containing medium on days 3 and 7. Each peptide stimulation condition was cultured in triplicate wells unless otherwise noted. PBMC were separated from whole blood using Ficoll-Paque Plus gradient centrifugation and were then either cryopreserved at -140C or used fresh. The QIAamp micro DNA kit was used to extract genomic DNA from the cultured CD4+ T cells. From its cysteine to its phenylalanine, the CDR3 spans 15 amino acids. This entry keeps only the CDR3 DNA: 45 bases, framed from base 1. Reading the germline V gene gives CDR1 KGHSH and CDR2 LQKENI. Trimming leaves V shorter by 6 bases and J shorter by 8 bases, with the junction holding 6 bases beyond the gene matches.

The receptor was derived from a human donor who had a prior SARS-CoV-2 infection. The chain uses TRBV18 and TRBJ2-1; 14 central bases correspond to TRBD2. Sequencing was performed on CD4+ T cells from PBMCs cultured without peptide, taken after COVID-19 vaccination. The nucleotide sequence is TGTGCCAGCTCGGGAGGACTAGCGGGGGGCGATGAGCAGTTCTTC. Its protein is CASSGGLAGGDEQFF.